This TCR beta chain was recovered during a study of blood T cells in healthy people across ages. Study findings and constraints: Diversity of TCR beta per million T cells declined in a roughly linear way with age. It was not known whether donors were CMV positive (a possible confounder of expanded clonotype changes).

Primed by a sample-barcoded 5' primer and a J-beta primer mix, a second PCR proceeded for roughly 6 to 12 cycles. Tagging of each cDNA molecule was performed by a template-switch adaptor with 12 random nucleotides. Each sample yielded at least 3 million CDR3-containing paired-end reads. TCRdb re-called the 5' RACE reads with MiXCR, one entry per CDR3 protein. The sample carries roughly 730,000 distinct CDR3 sequences, about 56% recorded once. Remarks on this clonotype: Its matching antigen is unknown.

Input material: blood. The receptor was derived from a man aged 35-49 years in good health.

CDR3 sequence reads: CSVETGVREQYF. The CDR3 DNA sequence: TGCAGCGTTGAAACTGGGGTTCGCGAGCAGTACTTC. The J gene is TRBJ2-7, the V gene TRBV29-1; D ambiguous. The CDR3 runs to 12 residues. V was shortened by 2 bases and J by 6 bases, with 11 bases between the two germline ends. Germline V CDR1 and CDR2: SQVTM, ANQGSEA.